This T cell receptor (beta chain) was sequenced during a study of cytomegalovirus exposure and HLA in healthy donors. For the study at large: From about 170 million T cells, an earlier analysis saw some 120 million unique TCR beta sequences.

With 60 Vbeta and 13 Jbeta primers, the PCR was carried out. The assay was immunoSEQ multiplex PCR, and TCRdb's table has in-frame clones only and misses some. The table lists some 130,000 clones, around three quarters of them singletons, with less than 3% in the top ten. In regard to this clone: Its specificity is not known.

The CDR3 runs 15 residues. CDR1 is LNHDA and CDR2 is SQIVND in the germline V gene (reference sequence). Germline trimming cut 5 bases from V and 6 bases from J; bases unmatched to any gene: 8. Regarding the study as a whole: Analyses of presence and absence presupposed an approximately uniform sequencing depth across donors.

Sequencing was performed on PBMCs. The chain combines TRBV19 with TRBJ1-1; the match to TRBD1 covers 11 bases. The clonotype originates from a man in his thirties or forties in good health and CMV-seronegative. The CDR3 loop reads CASSPWTGGWAEAFF. The DNA of the CDR3 is TGTGCCAGTAGTCCCTGGACAGGGGGCTGGGCTGAAGCTTTCTTT.